This T cell receptor (beta chain) was sequenced during a study of beta chain features in type 1 diabetes. Study-wide results and limits: People with Type 1 diabetes carried modestly yet significantly shorter TCRB CDR3s in all four CD4+ subsets. Compared to healthy donors, patients appeared to have naive, central memory and Treg TCRB repertoires that were more alike.

The CDR3 spans 16 residues. Unmatched junction bases numbered 10, after V lost 2 bases and J lost 9 bases. Per germline, CDR1 SGHTA and CDR2 FQGNSA. About this clone itself: Its antigen is as yet unknown.

The study reverse transcribed the entire isolated RNA, so it sequenced expressed TCRB transcripts. Some clones are missing from TCRdb's copy, which holds only in-frame ones; the method was immunoSEQ multiplex PCR. The table includes a few hundred thousand clones, 27% detected once. The chain is built from TRBV7-2 and TRBJ2-1, with TRBD2 identical over 10 bases. The TCR was taken from a man aged 25 to 40 in good health. The material sequenced was central memory CD4+ T cells from blood. The CDR3 DNA reads TGTGCCAGCAGCTTACGGACAAGCGGGAGGGCCACTGAGCAGTTCTTC. Translating it yields CASSLRTSGRATEQFF.